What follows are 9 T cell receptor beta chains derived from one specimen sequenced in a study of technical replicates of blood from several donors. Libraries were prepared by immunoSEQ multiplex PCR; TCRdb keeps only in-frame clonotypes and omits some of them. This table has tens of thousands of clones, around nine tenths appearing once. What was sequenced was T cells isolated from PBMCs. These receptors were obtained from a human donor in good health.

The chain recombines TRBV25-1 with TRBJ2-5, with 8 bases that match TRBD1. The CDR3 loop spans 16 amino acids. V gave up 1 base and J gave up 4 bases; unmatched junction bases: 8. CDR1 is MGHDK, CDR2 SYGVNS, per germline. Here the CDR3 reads CASSESIRGPRETQYF. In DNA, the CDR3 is TGTGCCAGCAGTGAATCTATCAGGGGGCCTCGAGAGACCCAGTACTTC.

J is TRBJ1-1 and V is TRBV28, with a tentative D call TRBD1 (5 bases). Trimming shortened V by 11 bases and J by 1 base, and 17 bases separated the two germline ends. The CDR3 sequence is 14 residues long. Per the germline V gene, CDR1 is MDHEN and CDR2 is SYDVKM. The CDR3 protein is CAGSRRQKNTEAFF. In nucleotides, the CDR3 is TGTGCCGGTAGTAGAAGACAGAAGAACACTGAAGCTTTCTTT.

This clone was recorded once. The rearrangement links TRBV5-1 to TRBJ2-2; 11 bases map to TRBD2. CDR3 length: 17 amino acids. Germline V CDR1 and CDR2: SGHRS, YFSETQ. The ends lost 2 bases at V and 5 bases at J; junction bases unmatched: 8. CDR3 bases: TGCGCCAGCAGCTTAAAAATAGCGGGAGGGTATACCGGGGAGCTGTTTTTT. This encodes CASSLKIAGGYTGELFF.

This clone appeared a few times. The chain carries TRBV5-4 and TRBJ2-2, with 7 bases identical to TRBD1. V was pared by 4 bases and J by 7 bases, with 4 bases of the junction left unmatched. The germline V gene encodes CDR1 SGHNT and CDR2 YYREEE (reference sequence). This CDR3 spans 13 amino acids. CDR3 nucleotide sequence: TGTGCCAGCAGCGTGACAGGGATCGGGGAGCTGTTTTTT. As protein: CASSVTGIGELFF.

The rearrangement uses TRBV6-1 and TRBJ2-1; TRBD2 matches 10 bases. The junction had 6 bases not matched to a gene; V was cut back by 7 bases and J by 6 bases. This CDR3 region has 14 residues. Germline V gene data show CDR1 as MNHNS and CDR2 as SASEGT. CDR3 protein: CASTVWTSGNEQFF. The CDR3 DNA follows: TGTGCCAGCACCGTGTGGACTAGCGGCAATGAGCAGTTCTTC.

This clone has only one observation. The CDR3 region has the DNA TGTGCCAGCAGCTTAGTACCACCTCAGACAGGAATGATTAATGAAAAACTGTTTTTT. Translating it yields CASSLVPPQTGMINEKLFF. The J gene is TRBJ1-4, the V gene TRBV7-3; maybe TRBD1 (6 bases). The CDR3 extends over 19 amino acids. The germline V and J ends were trimmed by 2 bases and 4 bases, with 23 bases remaining between them. The germline CDR1 and CDR2 sequences are SGHTA and FQGTGA.

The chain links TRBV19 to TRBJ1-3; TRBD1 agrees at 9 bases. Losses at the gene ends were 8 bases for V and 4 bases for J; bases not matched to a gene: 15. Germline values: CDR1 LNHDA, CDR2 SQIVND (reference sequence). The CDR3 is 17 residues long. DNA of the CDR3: TGTGCCAGTGACGACTCTCAAAGGACAGGGGTCGGAAACACCATATATTTT. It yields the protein CASDDSQRTGVGNTIYF.

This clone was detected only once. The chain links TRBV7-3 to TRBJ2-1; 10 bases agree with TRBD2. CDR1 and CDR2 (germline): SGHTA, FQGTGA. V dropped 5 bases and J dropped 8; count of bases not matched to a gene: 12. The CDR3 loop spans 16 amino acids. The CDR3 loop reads CASSHQSGLATHEQFF. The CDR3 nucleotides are TGTGCCAGCAGCCACCAATCGGGACTAGCGACCCATGAGCAGTTCTTC.

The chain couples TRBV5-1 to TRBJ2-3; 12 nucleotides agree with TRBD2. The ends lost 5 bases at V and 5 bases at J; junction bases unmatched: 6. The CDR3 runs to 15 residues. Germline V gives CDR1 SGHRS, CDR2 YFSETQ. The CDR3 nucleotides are TGCGCCAGCAGTTTTCTAGCGGGGGGGCAAGATACGCAGTATTTT. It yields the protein CASSFLAGGQDTQYF. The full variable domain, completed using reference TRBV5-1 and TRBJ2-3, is KAGVTQTPRYLIKTRGQQVTLSCSPISGHRSVSWYQQTPGQGLQFLFEYFSETQRNKGNFPGRFSGRQFSNSRSEMNVSTLELGDSALYLCASSFLAGGQDTQYFGPGTRLTVL.